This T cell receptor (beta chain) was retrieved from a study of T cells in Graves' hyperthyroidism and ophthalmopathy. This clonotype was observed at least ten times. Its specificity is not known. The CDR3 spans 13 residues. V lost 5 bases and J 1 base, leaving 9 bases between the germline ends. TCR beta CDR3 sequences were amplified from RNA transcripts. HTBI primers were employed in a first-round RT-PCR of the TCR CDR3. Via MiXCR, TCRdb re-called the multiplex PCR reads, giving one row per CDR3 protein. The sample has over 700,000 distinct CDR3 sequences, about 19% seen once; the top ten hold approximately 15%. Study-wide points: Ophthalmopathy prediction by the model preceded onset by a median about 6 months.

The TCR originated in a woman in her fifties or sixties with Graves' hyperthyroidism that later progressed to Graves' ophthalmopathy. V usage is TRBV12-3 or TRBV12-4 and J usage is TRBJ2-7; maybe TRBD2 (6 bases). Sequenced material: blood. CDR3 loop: CASSGEASYEQYF. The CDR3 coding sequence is TGTGCCAGCAGTGGGGAGGCGTCCTACGAGCAGTACTTC.